The 14 T cell receptor beta chains in this list originate from one sample, sequenced in a study of T cells in Graves' hyperthyroidism and ophthalmopathy. TCR beta CDR3 region amplification was performed from RNA transcripts. Carried out on the TCR CDR3, a first-round RT-PCR used the HTBI primer set. TCRdb called the multiplex PCR reads again in MiXCR, with one record for every CDR3 protein. Here the sample spans about 600,000 distinct CDR3 sequences, approximately 16% being singletons. The material sequenced was blood. The receptors originated from a woman in her 40s with Graves' ophthalmopathy.

The chain recombines TRBV7-9 with TRBJ2-7; 8 nucleotides align to TRBD2. V lost 5 bases, J lost 5 bases, and 8 bases stayed unmatched. This CDR3 has 14 residues. Germline CDR1 SEHNR, CDR2 FQNEAQ (reference sequence). CDR3 residues: CASSNQRERDEQYF. The CDR3 DNA reads as TGTGCCAGCAGCAACCAGCGGGAGCGGGACGAGCAGTACTTC.

This clonotype occurred many times. The rearrangement joins TRBV18 to TRBJ2-2; D possibly corresponds to TRBD2 (5 bases). Germline V CDR1 and CDR2: KGHSH, LQKENI. The CDR3 length is 16 residues. V was clipped by 2 bases and J by 0 bases, with 10 bases between them. CDR3 residues: CASSPIEGSNTGELFF. The CDR3 nucleotides read TGTGCCAGCTCACCAATAGAGGGCTCGAACACCGGGGAGCTGTTTTTT.

This clonotype was seen more than once but under ten times. The chain uses TRBV4-2 and TRBJ2-7, with D tentatively TRBD1 or TRBD2 (6 bases each). The V end lost 0 bases, the J end lost 3 bases, and 12 bases lay between the germline ends. CDR1 and CDR2 from the germline V gene are LGHNA and YNFKEQ. The CDR3 is made up of 15 amino acids. CDR3 in DNA: TGTGCCAGCAGCCAAGATGGAGGGGGGCACTACGAGCAGTACTTC. This encodes CASSQDGGGHYEQYF.

The chain carries TRBV7-8 and TRBJ2-1, with 12 bases identical to TRBD2. This CDR3 is built from 16 residues. The V segment lost 5 bases and the J segment 8 bases; nucleotides outside the gene matches: 10. Germline loops: CDR1 SGHVS, CDR2 FQNEAQ. The chain's CDR3 is CASSLRRLAGADEQFF. As DNA, the CDR3 is TGTGCCAGCAGCCTTAGACGACTAGCGGGAGCCGATGAGCAGTTCTTC.

In this sample, this clonotype turned up a few times. The V call is TRBV20-1, the J call TRBJ1-5; TRBD1 aligns across 7 bases. Trimming at V came to 0 bases and at J to 4 bases, leaving 9 bases not matched to a gene. Germline V gives CDR1 DFQATT, CDR2 SNEGSKA (reference sequence). CDR3 length: 16 residues. The CDR3 here is CSAREEQGFGNQPQHF. In DNA, the CDR3 is TGCAGTGCTAGAGAGGAACAGGGGTTCGGGAATCAGCCCCAGCATTTT.

The rearrangement joins TRBV20-1 to TRBJ2-7; 8 positions match TRBD1. Germline CDR1 reads DFQATT; CDR2 reads SNEGSKA (reference sequence). J gave up 1 base and V 1 base, and 12 bases lay outside the gene matches. The length of the CDR3 is 17 residues. The CDR3 bases are TGCAGTGCTAGAGTTCGGGTGAAGGGACAGGTGTCCTACGAGCAGTACTTC. This encodes CSARVRVKGQVSYEQYF.

The table lists this clonotype with many counts. V usage is TRBV6-2 or TRBV6-3 and J usage is TRBJ1-1; D ambiguous. The germline V gene encodes CDR1 MNHEY and CDR2 SVGEGT. Trimming removed 4 bases at V and 0 bases at J, with 9 bases between. The CDR3 spans 14 residues. The CDR3 DNA sequence: TGTGCCAGCAGTTCCGGGTCCATGAACACTGAAGCTTTCTTT. Protein sequence: CASSSGSMNTEAFF.

This clonotype has more than one count but fewer than ten. The J gene is TRBJ1-1, the V gene TRBV3-1; D not resolved. The germline V and J ends were trimmed by 4 bases and 1 base, with 10 bases remaining between them. The V gene's germline CDR1 is LGHDT and CDR2 YNNKEL (reference sequence). This CDR3 has 14 residues. The CDR3, as DNA: TGTGCCAGCAGCCGGGCCGGAGAGAACACTGAAGCTTTCTTT. This sequence encodes CASSRAGENTEAFF.

This clonotype was seen ten or more times. This chain joins TRBV12-3 or TRBV12-4 and TRBJ2-3; possibly TRBD1 for D (6 bases). The V end lost 5 bases, the J end lost 2 bases, and 11 bases lay between the germline ends. The CDR3 loop spans 14 amino acids. The CDR3 DNA follows: TGTGCCAGCAGTCCCCGGGACATCACAGATACGCAGTATTTT. Protein: CASSPRDITDTQYF.

The chain recombines TRBV5-1 with TRBJ2-2; 7 bases align to TRBD1. This CDR3 is built from 17 residues. Germline CDR1 is SGHRS and CDR2 is YFSETQ. V shed 0 bases, J shed 4 bases, and the junction held 9 bases outside the gene matches. Written as DNA, the CDR3 is TGCGCCAGCAGCTTGGCCGTAGACAGGGTGGTCACCGGGGAGCTGTTTTTT. It encodes CASSLAVDRVVTGELFF.

This clonotype came up many times. The chain is built from TRBV5-1 and TRBJ2-7, with D perhaps TRBD2 (5 bases). With 0 bases removed from V and 6 bases from J, the gap between germline ends came to 10 bases. Germline V gene data show CDR1 as SGHRS and CDR2 as YFSETQ. The CDR3 consists of 13 residues. This CDR3 is CASSLAPGSEQYF. DNA for the CDR3: TGCGCCAGCAGCTTGGCCCCGGGAAGCGAGCAGTACTTC.

V is TRBV7-6 and J is TRBJ2-1; no clear D. Between the trimmed V and J ends, which lost 0 bases and 12 bases, there was a span of 18 bases. The CDR3 runs to 15 residues. The V gene's germline CDR1 is SGHVS and CDR2 FNYEAQ. CDR3 sequence reads: CASSLAVAGTPWQFF. CDR3 DNA sequence: TGTGCCAGCAGCTTAGCGGTGGCAGGTACTCCCTGGCAGTTCTTC.

This chain joins TRBV12-3 or TRBV12-4 and TRBJ2-3, with 12 bases that match TRBD2. J gave up 2 bases and V 3 bases, and 6 bases lay outside the gene matches. CDR3 length: 17 residues. In DNA form, the CDR3 reads TGTGCCAGCAGTTTCAAGACTAGCGGGGGATCCACAGATACGCAGTATTTT. It yields the protein CASSFKTSGGSTDTQYF.

V is TRBV6-1 and J is TRBJ2-6, with TRBD1 matching 7 bases. V lost 6 bases, J lost 0 bases, and 14 bases stayed unmatched. The CDR3 runs 19 residues. Germline CDR1 and CDR2: MNHNS and SASEGT. The CDR3 region has the DNA TGTGCCAGCAGACGACAATCCAGGACAGGCTACTCTGGGGCCAACGTCCTGACTTTC. Protein product: CASRRQSRTGYSGANVLTF.